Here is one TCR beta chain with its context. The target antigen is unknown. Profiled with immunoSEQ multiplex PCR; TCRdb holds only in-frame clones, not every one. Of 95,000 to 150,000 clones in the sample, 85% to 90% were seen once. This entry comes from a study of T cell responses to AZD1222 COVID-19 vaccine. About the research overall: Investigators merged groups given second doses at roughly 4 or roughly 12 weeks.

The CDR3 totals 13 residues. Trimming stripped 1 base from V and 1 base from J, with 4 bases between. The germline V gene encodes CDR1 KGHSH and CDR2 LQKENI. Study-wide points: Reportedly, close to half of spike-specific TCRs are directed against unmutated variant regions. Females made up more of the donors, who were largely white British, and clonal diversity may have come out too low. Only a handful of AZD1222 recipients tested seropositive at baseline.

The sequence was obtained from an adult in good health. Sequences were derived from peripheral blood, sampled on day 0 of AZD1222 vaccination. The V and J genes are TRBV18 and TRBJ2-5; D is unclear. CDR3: CASSPRTQETQYF. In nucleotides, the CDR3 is TGTGCCAGCTCACCACGGACCCAAGAGACCCAGTACTTC.